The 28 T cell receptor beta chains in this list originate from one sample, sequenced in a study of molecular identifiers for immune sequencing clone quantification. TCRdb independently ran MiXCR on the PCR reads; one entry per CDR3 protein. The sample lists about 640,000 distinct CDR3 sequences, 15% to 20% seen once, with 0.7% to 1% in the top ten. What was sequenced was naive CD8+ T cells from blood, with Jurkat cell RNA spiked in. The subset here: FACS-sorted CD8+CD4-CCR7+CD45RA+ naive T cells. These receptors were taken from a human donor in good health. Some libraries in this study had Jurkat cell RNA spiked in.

The CDR3 loop reads CASSIAGETQYF. CDR3 nucleotides: TGTGCCAGTAGTATAGCTGGTGAGACCCAGTACTTC. This chain connects TRBV19 to TRBJ2-5; D is unresolved. Germline V gene lookup returns CDR1 LNHDA and CDR2 SQIVND (reference sequence). The V end lost 1 base, the J end lost 5 bases, and 5 bases lay between the germline ends. This CDR3 has 12 residues.

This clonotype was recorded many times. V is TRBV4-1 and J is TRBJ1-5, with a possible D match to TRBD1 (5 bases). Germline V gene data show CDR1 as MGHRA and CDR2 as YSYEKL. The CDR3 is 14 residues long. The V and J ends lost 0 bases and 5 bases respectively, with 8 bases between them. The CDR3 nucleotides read TGCGCCAGCAGCCAAGATTGGGACCATCAGCCCCAGCATTTT. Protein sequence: CASSQDWDHQPQHF.

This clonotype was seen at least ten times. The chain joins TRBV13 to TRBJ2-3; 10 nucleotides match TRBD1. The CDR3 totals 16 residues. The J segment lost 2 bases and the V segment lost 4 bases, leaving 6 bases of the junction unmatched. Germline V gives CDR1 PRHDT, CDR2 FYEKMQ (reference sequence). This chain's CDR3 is CASSWTGTGVTDTQYF. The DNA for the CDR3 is TGTGCCAGCAGCTGGACCGGGACAGGGGTCACAGATACGCAGTATTTT.

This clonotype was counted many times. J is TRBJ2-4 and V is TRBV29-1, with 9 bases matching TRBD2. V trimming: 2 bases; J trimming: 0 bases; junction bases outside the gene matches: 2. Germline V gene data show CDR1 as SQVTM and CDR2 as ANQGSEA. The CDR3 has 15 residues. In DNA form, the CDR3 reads TGCAGCGTTGAACTAGCGGGGAGAGCCAAAAACATTCAGTACTTC. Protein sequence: CSVELAGRAKNIQYF.

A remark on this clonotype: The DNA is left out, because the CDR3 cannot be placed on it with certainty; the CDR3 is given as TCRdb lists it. The CDR3 is CASSFGQGAPYNEPFF. V is TRBV7-6 and J is TRBJ2-1; no check of the table's D call, TRBD1, against the DNA was made. The CDR3 is 16 amino acids in total, end residues counted. CDR1 and CDR2 (germline): SGHVS, FNYEAQ.

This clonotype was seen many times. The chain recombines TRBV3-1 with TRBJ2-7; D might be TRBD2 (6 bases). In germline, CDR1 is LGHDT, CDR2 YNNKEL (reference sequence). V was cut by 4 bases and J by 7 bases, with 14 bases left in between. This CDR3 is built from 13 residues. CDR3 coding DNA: TGTGCCAGCAGCCCCCGGGGGTTGTTTGAGCAGTACTTC. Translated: CASSPRGLFEQYF.

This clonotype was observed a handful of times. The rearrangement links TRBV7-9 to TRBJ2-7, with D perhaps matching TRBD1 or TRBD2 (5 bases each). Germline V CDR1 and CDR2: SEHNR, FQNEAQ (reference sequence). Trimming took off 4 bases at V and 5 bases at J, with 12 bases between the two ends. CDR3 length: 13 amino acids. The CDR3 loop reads CASSSPQGHEQYF. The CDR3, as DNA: TGTGCCAGCAGCTCCCCGCAGGGACACGAGCAGTACTTC.

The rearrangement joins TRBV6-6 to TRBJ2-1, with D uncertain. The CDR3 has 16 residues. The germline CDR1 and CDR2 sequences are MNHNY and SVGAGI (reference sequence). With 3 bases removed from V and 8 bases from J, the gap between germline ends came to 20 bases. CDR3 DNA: TGTGCCAGCAGTTATGAGGCGAGTGGCGTATTCGATGAGCAGTTCTTC. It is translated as CASSYEASGVFDEQFF.

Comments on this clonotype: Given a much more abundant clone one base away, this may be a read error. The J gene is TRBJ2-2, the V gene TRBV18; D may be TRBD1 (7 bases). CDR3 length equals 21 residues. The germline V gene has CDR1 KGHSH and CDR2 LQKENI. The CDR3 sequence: CVSSPGQTGALRGIDTGELFF. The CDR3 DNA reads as TGTGTCAGCTCACCGGGCCAAACAGGGGCCCTCCGCGGGATCGACACCGGGGAGCTGTTTTTT.

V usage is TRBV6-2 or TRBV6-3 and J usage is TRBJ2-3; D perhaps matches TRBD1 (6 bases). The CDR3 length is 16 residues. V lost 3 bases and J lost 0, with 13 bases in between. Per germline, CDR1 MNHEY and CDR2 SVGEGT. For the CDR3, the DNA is TGTGCCAGCAGTTATGGGGGCACCCCTAGCACAGATACGCAGTATTTT. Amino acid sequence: CASSYGGTPSTDTQYF.

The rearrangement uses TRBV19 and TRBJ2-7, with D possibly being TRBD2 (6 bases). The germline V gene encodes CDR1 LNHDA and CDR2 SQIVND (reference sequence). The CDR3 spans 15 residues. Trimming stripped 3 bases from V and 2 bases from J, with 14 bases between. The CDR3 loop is CASSMGTGEAYEQYF. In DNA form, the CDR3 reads TGTGCCAGTAGTATGGGGACGGGGGAGGCCTACGAGCAGTACTTC.

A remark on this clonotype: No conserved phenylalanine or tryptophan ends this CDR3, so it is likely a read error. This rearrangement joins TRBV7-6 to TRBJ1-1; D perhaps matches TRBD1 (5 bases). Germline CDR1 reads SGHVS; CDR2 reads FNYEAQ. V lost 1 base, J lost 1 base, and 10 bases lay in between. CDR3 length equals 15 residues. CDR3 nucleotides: TGTGCCAGCAGCTTAGTCGCAAGGGGGAACACTGAAGCTTTCTCT. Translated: CASSLVARGNTEAFS.

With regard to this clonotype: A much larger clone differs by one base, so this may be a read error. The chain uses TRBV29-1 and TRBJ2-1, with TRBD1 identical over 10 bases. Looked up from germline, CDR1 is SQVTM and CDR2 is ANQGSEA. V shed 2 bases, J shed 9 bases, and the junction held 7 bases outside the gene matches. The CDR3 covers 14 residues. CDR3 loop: CSVERGTGAGEQFF. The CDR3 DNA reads TGCAGCGTTGAACGAGGGACAGGGGCGGGTGAGCAGTTCTTC.

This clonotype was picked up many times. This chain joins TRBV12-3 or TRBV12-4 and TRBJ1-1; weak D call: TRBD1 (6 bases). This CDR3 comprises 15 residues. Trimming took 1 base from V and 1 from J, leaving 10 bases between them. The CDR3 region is CASSLGPGANTEAFF. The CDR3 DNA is TGTGCCAGCAGTTTAGGTCCAGGGGCGAACACTGAAGCTTTCTTT.

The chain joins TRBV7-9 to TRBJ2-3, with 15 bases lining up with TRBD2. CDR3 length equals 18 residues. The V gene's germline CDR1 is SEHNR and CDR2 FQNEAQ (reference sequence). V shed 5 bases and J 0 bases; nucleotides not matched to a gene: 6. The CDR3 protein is CASSPRTSGGASTDTQYF. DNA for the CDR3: TGTGCCAGCAGCCCGAGGACTAGCGGGGGGGCTAGCACAGATACGCAGTATTTT.

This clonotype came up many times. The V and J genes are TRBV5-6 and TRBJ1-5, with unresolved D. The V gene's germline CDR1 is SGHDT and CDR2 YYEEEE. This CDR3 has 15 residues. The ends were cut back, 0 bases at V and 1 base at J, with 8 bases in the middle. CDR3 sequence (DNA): TGTGCCAGCAGCTTGGGGCAACCGAGCAATCAGCCCCAGCATTTT. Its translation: CASSLGQPSNQPQHF.

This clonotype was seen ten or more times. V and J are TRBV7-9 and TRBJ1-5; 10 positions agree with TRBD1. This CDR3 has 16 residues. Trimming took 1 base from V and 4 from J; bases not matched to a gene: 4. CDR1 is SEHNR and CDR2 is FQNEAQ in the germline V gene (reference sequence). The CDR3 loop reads CASSLEGTGANQPQHF. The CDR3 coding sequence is TGTGCCAGCAGCTTAGAAGGGACAGGGGCAAATCAGCCCCAGCATTTT.

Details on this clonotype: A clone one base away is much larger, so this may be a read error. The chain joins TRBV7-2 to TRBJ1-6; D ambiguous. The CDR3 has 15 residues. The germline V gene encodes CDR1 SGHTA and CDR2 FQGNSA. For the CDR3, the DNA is TGTGCCAGCAGCTTAGACGGTTCCTATAGTTCACCCCTCCACTTT. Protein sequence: CASSLDGSYSSPLHF.

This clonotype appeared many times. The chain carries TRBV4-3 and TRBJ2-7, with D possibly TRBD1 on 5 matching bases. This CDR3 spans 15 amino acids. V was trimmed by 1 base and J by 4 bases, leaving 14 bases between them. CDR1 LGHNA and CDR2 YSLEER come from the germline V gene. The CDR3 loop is CASSQGLQAVYEQYF. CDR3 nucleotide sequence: TGCGCCAGCAGCCAAGGATTACAGGCCGTTTACGAGCAGTACTTC.

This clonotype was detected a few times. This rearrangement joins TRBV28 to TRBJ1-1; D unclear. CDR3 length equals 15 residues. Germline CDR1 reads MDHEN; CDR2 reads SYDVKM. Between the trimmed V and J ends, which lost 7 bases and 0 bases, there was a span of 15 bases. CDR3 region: CASNSLSRMNTEAFF. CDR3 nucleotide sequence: TGTGCCAGCAATTCTCTCAGTCGGATGAACACTGAAGCTTTCTTT.

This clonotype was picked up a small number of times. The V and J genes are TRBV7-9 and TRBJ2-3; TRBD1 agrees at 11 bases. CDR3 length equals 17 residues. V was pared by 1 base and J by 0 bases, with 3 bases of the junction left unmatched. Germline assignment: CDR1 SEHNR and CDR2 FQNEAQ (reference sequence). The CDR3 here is CASSLGTGGTSTDTQYF. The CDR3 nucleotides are TGTGCCAGCAGCTTAGGGACAGGGGGCACTAGCACAGATACGCAGTATTTT.

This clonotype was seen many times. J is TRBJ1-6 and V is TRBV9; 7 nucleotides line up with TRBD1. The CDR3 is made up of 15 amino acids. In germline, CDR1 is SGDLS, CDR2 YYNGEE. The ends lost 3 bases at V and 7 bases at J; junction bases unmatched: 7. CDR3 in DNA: TGTGCCAGCAGCGAGACCGGGACAGAAAATTCACCCCTCCACTTT. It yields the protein CASSETGTENSPLHF. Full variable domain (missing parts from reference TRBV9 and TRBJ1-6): DSGVTQTPKHLITATGQRVTLRCSPRSGDLSVYWYQQSLDQGLQFLIQYYNGEERAKGNILERFSAQQFPDLHSELNLSSLELGDSALYFCASSETGTENSPLHFGNGTRLTVT.

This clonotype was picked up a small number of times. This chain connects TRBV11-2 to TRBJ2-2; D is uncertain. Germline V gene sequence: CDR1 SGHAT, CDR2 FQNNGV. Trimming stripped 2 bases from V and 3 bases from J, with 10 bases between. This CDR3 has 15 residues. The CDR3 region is CASSLLLGYTGELFF. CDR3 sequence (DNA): TGTGCCAGCAGCTTACTACTGGGATACACCGGGGAGCTGTTTTTT.

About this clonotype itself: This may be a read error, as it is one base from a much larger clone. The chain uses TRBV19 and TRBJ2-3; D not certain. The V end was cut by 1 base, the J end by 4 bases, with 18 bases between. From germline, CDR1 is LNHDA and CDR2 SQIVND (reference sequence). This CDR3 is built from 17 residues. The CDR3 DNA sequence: TGTGCCAGTAGTATAGTTCGGGCTGGCGGAGATTCAGATACGCAGTATTTT. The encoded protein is CASSIVRAGGDSDTQYF.

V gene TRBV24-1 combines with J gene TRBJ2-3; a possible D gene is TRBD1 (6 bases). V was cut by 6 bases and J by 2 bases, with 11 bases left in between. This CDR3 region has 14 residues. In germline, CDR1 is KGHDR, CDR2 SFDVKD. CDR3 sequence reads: CATSTGSYTDTQYF. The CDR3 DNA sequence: TGTGCCACCAGTACAGGGAGTTACACAGATACGCAGTATTTT.

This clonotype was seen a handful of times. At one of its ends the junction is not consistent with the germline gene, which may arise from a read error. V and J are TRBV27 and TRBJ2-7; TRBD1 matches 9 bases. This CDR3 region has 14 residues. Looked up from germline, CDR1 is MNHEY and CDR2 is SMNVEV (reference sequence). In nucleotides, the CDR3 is TGTGCCAGCAGTCAAGGACAGGGGCGTTACGAGCGGTACTTC. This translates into CASSQGQGRYERYF.

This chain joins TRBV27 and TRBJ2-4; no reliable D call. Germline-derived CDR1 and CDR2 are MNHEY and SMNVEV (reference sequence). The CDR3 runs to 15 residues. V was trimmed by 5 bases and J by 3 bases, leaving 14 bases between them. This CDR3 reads CASSDRFAGKNIQYF. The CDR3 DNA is TGTGCCAGCAGTGACCGGTTCGCCGGCAAAAACATTCAGTACTTC.

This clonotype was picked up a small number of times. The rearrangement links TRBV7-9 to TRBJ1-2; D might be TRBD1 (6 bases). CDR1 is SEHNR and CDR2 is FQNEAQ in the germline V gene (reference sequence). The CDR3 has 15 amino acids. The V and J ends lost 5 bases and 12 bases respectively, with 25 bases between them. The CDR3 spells CASSLTRDKGSIDTF. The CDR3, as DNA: TGTGCCAGCAGCCTAACTCGGGACAAGGGCTCGATTGACACCTTC.